This note documents a single T cell receptor beta chain sequence. The specificity of this receptor is unknown. Per-nucleotide qualities are absent, and no much larger clonotype sits a single base away. The data derive from a study of control samples from healthy donors and cancer patients (dated by TCRdb to about 2020). A distance of 12 bases separates the germline ends of V and J, which lose 2 bases and 5 bases respectively. The CDR3 measures 14 amino acids from cysteine to phenylalanine. The only DNA kept is the CDR3, 42 bases in frame from the first base. From the germline V gene, CDR1 is SGHRS and CDR2 is YFSETQ. Libraries were built with the immunoSEQ multiplex PCR assay. This immuneACCESS table, as held by TCRdb, lists in-frame sequences with V and J called but not all clones. Of the missing ones, under half trace to an unresolved V gene in checked studies; the others have no known cause. The sample table holds 60,000 to 85,000 clones, of which almost 95% were seen once. Nearly 6% of the sample is held by the ten biggest clonotypes.

Sequenced material: blood. This receptor chain uses TRBV5-1 and TRBJ2-3; the D gene remains uncertain. The receptor's source is a woman aged 55-75 years in good health. DNA sequence: TGCGCCAGCAGCTTAACTGGGTCGGTAGATACGCAGTATTTT. Translated, it gives CASSLTGSVDTQYF. With all but the CDR3 taken from the reference TRBV5-1 and TRBJ2-3 genes, the full variable domain is: KAGVTQTPRYLIKTRGQQVTLSCSPISGHRSVSWYQQTPGQGLQFLFEYFSETQRNKGNFPGRFSGRQFSNSRSEMNVSTLELGDSALYLCASSLTGSVDTQYFGPGTRLTVL.